This T cell receptor (beta chain) was sequenced for a study of cytomegalovirus exposure and HLA in healthy donors. Turning to the study itself: Sequencing of roughly 180 million T cells in an earlier analysis found under 120 million unique TCR beta sequences. General study results and limits: Analysis performed later showed TCR beta chains linked to HLA being more clonally expanded than equally common others. In a later analysis, V- and J-gene trimming of beta chains associated with a DCLRE1C missense variant, replicated independently.

Nominal health characterized the donors when sampled, though unrecorded immune exposures were likely. This CDR3 contains 14 residues. V was shortened by 8 bases and J by 5 bases, with 13 bases between the two germline ends. Germline V CDR1 and CDR2: LNHDA, SQIVND (reference sequence). In the PCR, 60 Vbeta and 13 Jbeta primers were used. Measured with immunoSEQ multiplex PCR; TCRdb has only the in-frame clones, and not every one. The data contain approximately 200,000 clones, around 78% of them seen just once; the ten biggest clones take up 1.9%. Comment on this clone: As yet, its antigen is unknown.

Sequencing was carried out using PBMCs. This clonotype was sampled from a man in his thirties or forties in good health and CMV-seronegative. The chain couples TRBV19 to TRBJ1-6; tentative D call: TRBD1 (6 bases). In DNA form, the CDR3 reads TGTGCCAGTCAACCGGGACAAGATAATTCACCCCTCCACTTT. It specifies CASQPGQDNSPLHF.